The following is a T cell receptor (beta chain) sequence with its context. As yet, its antigen is unknown. V lost 6 bases, J lost 12 bases, and 12 bases stayed unmatched. Germline V CDR1 and CDR2: MNHEY, SMNVEV (reference sequence). This CDR3 is built from 14 residues. Carried by the TCR beta cDNA libraries were unique molecular identifiers. TCRdb re-analysed the PCR reads in MiXCR, keeping a single row per CDR3 protein. The sample contains some 450,000 distinct CDR3 sequences, around 40% of which appear only once. These data belong to a study of post-analysis software for immune sequencing data. Study background: There were relapsing-remitting, secondary progressive and progressive-relapsing multiple sclerosis among the disease courses included.

Regarding the study as a whole: When the samples were clustered directly with F measure, those that had been prepared in the same batch showed strong co-clustering. When patients were compared with controls, roughly five TRBV segments were more frequent, TRBV5-6, TRBV5-1 and TRBV20-1 among them. A significant reduction in normalized Chao1 diversity was observed in multiple sclerosis patients versus controls.

The clonotype was recovered from a girl aged 10 to 17 with multiple sclerosis. The chain employs TRBV27 and TRBJ2-1, with 9 bases identical to TRBD2. The sequencing sample was made of blood. For the CDR3, the DNA is TGTGCCAGCAGAAAAACCGGACTAGCGTTATGGCAGTTCTTC. Translating gives CASRKTGLALWQFF.